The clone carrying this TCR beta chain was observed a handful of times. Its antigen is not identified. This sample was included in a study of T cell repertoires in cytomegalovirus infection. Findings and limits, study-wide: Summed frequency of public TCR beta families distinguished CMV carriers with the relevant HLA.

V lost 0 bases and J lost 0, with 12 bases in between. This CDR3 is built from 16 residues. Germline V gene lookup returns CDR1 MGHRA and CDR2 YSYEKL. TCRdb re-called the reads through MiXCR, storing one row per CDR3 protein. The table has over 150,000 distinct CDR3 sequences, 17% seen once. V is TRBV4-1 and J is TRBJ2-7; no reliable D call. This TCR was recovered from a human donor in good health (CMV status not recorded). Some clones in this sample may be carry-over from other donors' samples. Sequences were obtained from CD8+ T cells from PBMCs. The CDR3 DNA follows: TGCGCCAGCAGCCAAGATCCGGCTCACAGCTCCTACGAGCAGTACTTC. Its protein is CASSQDPAHSSYEQYF.